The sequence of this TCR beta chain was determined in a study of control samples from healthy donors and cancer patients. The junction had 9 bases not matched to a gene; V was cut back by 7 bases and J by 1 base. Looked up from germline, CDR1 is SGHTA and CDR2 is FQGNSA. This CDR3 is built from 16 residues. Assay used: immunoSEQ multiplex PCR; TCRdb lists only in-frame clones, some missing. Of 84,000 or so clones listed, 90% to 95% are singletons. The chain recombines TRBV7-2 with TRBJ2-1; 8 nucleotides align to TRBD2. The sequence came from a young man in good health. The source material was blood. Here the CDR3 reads CASTLWASGSYNEQFF. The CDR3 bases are TGTGCCAGCACCCTCTGGGCTAGCGGGTCCTACAATGAGCAGTTCTTC.